These 6 T cell receptor beta chains were sequenced from one sample in a study of shared clonotypes between healthy human individuals (dated by TCRdb to 2020 to 2022). Library prep was done by the immunoSEQ multiplex PCR assay. Not all clones reach the TCRdb copy of this immuneACCESS table, which keeps in-frame sequences only. Checked studies attribute under half of the gap to unresolved V genes and leave the rest unexplained. The sample records about 670,000 clones, around 72% of which are singletons. The ten largest clones take up approximately 1.8% of the sample. The sequenced sample was memory CD4+ T cells sorted from blood. In light of the paper, this sample's cell subset or site label describes: CD45RA-negative fraction. The receptor source for this set is a woman aged 25-40 years in good health.

The chain uses TRBV27 and TRBJ1-1; D not certain. The CDR3 contains 14 residues. The V and J ends lost 6 bases and 1 base respectively, with 12 bases between them. CDR1 and CDR2 (germline): MNHEY, SMNVEV (reference sequence). The CDR3 nucleotides read TGTGCCAGCAGGGACCCGGGGAGGAACACTGAAGCTTTCTTT. Its protein is CASRDPGRNTEAFF.

The gene calls are TRBV5-4 and TRBJ2-7; 7 bases align to TRBD2. The germline gives CDR1 SGHNT, CDR2 YYREEE (reference sequence). The CDR3 sequence is 14 residues long. Trimming cost V 4 bases and J 5 bases; bases outside gene matches: 9. The CDR3 bases are TGTGCCAGCAGCCAAATGACTAGCCGCGACGAGCAGTACTTC. Its protein product is CASSQMTSRDEQYF. Supplemented by reference TRBV5-4 and TRBJ2-7, the full variable domain reads ETGVTQSPTHLIKTRGQQVTLRCSSQSGHNTVSWYQQALGQGPQFIFQYYREEENGRGNFPPRFSGLQFPNYSSELNVNALELDDSALYLCASSQMTSRDEQYFGPGTRLTVT.

The rearrangement joins TRBV25-1 to TRBJ2-2; a weak D match, TRBD2 (6 bases). CDR3 length: 17 residues. Germline-derived CDR1 and CDR2 are MGHDK and SYGVNS. V lost 0 bases and J lost 2, with 13 bases in between. CDR3 sequence (DNA): TGTGCCAGCAGTGAATATGTAGGAGGGCCAAACACCGGGGAGCTGTTTTTT. Translation gives CASSEYVGGPNTGELFF. The whole variable domain, remainder taken from reference TRBV25-1 and TRBJ2-2, is EADIYQTPRYLVIGTGKKITLECSQTMGHDKMYWYQQDPGMELHLIHYSYGVNSTEKGDLSSESTVSRIRTEHFPLTLESARPSHTSQYLCASSEYVGGPNTGELFFGEGSRLTVL.

The CDR3 nucleotides are TGTGCCAGCAGCCAAGCCGGGACAGGGGGCGGAGATGGCTACACCTTC. This sequence encodes CASSQAGTGGGDGYTF. V is TRBV4-2 and J is TRBJ1-2; 12 positions agree with TRBD1. This CDR3 is built from 16 residues. Looked up from germline, CDR1 is LGHNA and CDR2 is YNFKEQ. Losses at the gene ends were 1 base for V and 6 bases for J; bases not matched to a gene: 6.

The chain joins TRBV7-8 to TRBJ2-7; unclear D gene. V was clipped by 2 bases and J by 4 bases, with 9 bases between them. CDR3 length: 13 amino acids. CDR1 is SGHVS, CDR2 FQNEAQ, per germline. Here the CDR3 DNA reads TGTGCCAGCAGCTTAAATCTTTATTACGAGCAGTACTTC. Translation gives CASSLNLYYEQYF.

This clone was seen a few times. The CDR3 protein is CASSKSRTGELFF. The CDR3 DNA reads as TGTGCCAGCTCCAAGTCCCGCACCGGGGAGCTGTTTTTT. The rearrangement joins TRBV6-5 to TRBJ2-2; D is ambiguous. With 8 bases removed from V and 4 bases from J, the gap between germline ends came to 11 bases. The CDR3 is 13 residues long. Germline assignment: CDR1 MNHEY and CDR2 SVGAGI.